The 18 T cell receptor beta chains reported below all come from one sample, sequenced in a study of blood T cell repertoires in COVID-19 (dated by TCRdb to 2020 to 2022). The library was prepared using the immunoSEQ multiplex PCR assay. This is the immuneACCESS table as TCRdb keeps it, with only in-frame sequences that have V and J called. A part of the clones is gone; compared with another copy, unresolved V genes explain less than half, and the rest is unexplained. For this sample there are around 340,000 clones; about 86% appear just once. The ten largest clones capture around 4% of the sample. The sample taken for sequencing was PBMCs or T cells enriched from blood (not recorded which). The source of these receptors is a woman aged 40 to 50 with acute COVID-19.

The CDR3 DNA reads TGTGCCACCAGCAGAGAGGGAGAACGGCAGTTCTTC. Amino acids: CATSREGERQFF. The V gene is TRBV15, the J gene TRBJ2-1; a possible D gene is TRBD2 (5 bases). CDR1 and CDR2 from the germline V gene are LNHNV and YYDKDF (reference sequence). The CDR3 sequence is 12 residues long. Trimming left V 0 bases short and J 12 bases short, with 9 bases between.

This sequence joins TRBV9 and TRBJ1-6, with TRBD1 identical over 12 bases. J gave up 6 bases and V 2 bases, and 6 bases lay outside the gene matches. This CDR3 region has 17 residues. Germline V gene lookup returns CDR1 SGDLS and CDR2 YYNGEE. In DNA form, the CDR3 reads TGTGCCAGCAGCGTGGGGACAGGGGGCAAGGGTAATTCACCCCTCCACTTT. It codes for CASSVGTGGKGNSPLHF.

The chain is built from TRBV6-6 and TRBJ1-5, with D unclear. V dropped 4 bases and J dropped 0 bases, with 4 bases sitting between them. From germline, CDR1 is MNHNY and CDR2 SVGAGI (reference sequence). The CDR3 sequence is 13 residues long. The CDR3 loop is CASSSYSNQPQHF. The CDR3 bases are TGTGCCAGCAGTTCTTATAGCAATCAGCCCCAGCATTTT.

The chain carries TRBV28 and TRBJ1-1, with 7 positions matching TRBD1. The CDR3 extends over 14 amino acids. J lost 4 bases, V lost 5 bases, and 7 bases had no gene match. Looked up from germline, CDR1 is MDHEN and CDR2 is SYDVKM. As DNA, the CDR3 is TGTGCCAGCAGTCCTAGGGGGCCTGGCACTGAAGCTTTCTTT. Amino acids: CASSPRGPGTEAFF.

This clone appeared once. The rearrangement joins TRBV19 to TRBJ1-4, with a tentative D call TRBD1 (6 bases). V was pared by 4 bases and J by 5 bases, with 8 bases between. The CDR3 totals 13 residues. The V gene's germline CDR1 is LNHDA and CDR2 SQIVND (reference sequence). This CDR3 reads CASSRDNNEKLFF. CDR3 nucleotides: TGTGCCAGTAGTAGGGACAACAATGAAAAACTGTTTTTT.

This chain uses TRBV19 with TRBJ1-1, with TRBD1 as a possible D gene (5 bases). Germline loops: CDR1 LNHDA, CDR2 SQIVND (reference sequence). The CDR3 has 15 amino acids. The V end was cut by 5 bases, the J end by 1 base, with 14 bases between. The CDR3 bases are TGTGCCAGTAGTCCGACGGGGGAGGGGAACACTGAAGCTTTCTTT. Translation: CASSPTGEGNTEAFF.

The chain uses TRBV4-3 and TRBJ2-7; TRBD2 aligns across 8 bases. In germline, CDR1 is LGHNA, CDR2 YSLEER. The CDR3 runs 14 residues. J was trimmed by 4 bases and V by 4 bases; bases with no gene match: 6. In DNA, the CDR3 is TGCGCCAGCAGCCTCCGGGAGGGGGAATACGAGCAGTACTTC. It encodes CASSLREGEYEQYF.

The J gene is TRBJ1-2, the V gene TRBV6-5; TRBD1 matches at 7 bases. There are 13 residues in the CDR3. Germline assignment: CDR1 MNHEY and CDR2 SVGAGI. V lost 4 bases, J lost 6 bases, and 5 bases stayed unmatched. The DNA of the CDR3 is TGTGCCAGCAGTTCAACAGGGGTGCATGGCTACACCTTC. It encodes CASSSTGVHGYTF.

The chain joins TRBV19 to TRBJ2-5; 9 positions agree with TRBD1. CDR1 is LNHDA, CDR2 SQIVND, per germline (reference sequence). This CDR3 has 16 residues. V shed 3 bases, J shed 4 bases, and the junction held 9 bases outside the gene matches. Here the CDR3 DNA reads TGTGCCAGTAGTATTGGACCCCCGACAGGGGGAGAGACCCAGTACTTC. As protein: CASSIGPPTGGETQYF.

This clone was seen more than once but under ten times. This chain links TRBV7-2 with TRBJ2-2; TRBD1 is a possible D gene (5 bases). The V and J ends lost 5 bases and 8 bases respectively, with 18 bases between them. The CDR3 contains 15 residues. Per the germline V gene, CDR1 is SGHTA and CDR2 is FQGNSA. The CDR3 is CASSPRGQVKGELFF. The CDR3 coding sequence is TGTGCCAGCAGCCCAAGGGGCCAGGTCAAGGGGGAGCTGTTTTTT.

The rearrangement uses TRBV4-1 and TRBJ1-1; D unresolved. The CDR3 extends over 14 amino acids. Deletions cut 1 base from V and 5 bases from J, with 11 bases between. Germline CDR1 is MGHRA and CDR2 is YSYEKL. This CDR3 is CASSQVIGRTEAFF. As DNA, the CDR3 is TGCGCCAGCAGCCAAGTAATCGGGAGGACTGAAGCTTTCTTT.

The chain couples TRBV28 to TRBJ1-2; a weak D match, TRBD1 (5 bases). The length of the CDR3 is 13 residues. V lost 4 bases, J lost 8 bases, and 14 bases lay in between. Per germline, CDR1 MDHEN and CDR2 SYDVKM. The CDR3 region is CASSYRWSVGYTF. CDR3 bases: TGTGCCAGCAGTTACAGGTGGTCGGTCGGCTACACCTTC.

The rearrangement uses TRBV20-1 and TRBJ1-2, with no clear D. This CDR3 is 11 amino acids long. CDR1 and CDR2 (germline): DFQATT, SNEGSKA (reference sequence). The CDR3 nucleotides read TGCAGCTCCGCGGGAGCTTATGGCTACACCTTC. It yields the protein CSSAGAYGYTF.

The genes are TRBV15 and TRBJ2-1; TRBD2 agrees at 10 bases. Per the germline V gene, CDR1 is LNHNV and CDR2 is YYDKDF (reference sequence). V shed 4 bases and J 1 base; nucleotides not matched to a gene: 1. This CDR3 region has 15 residues. CDR3 residues: CATSIAGGSYNEQFF. CDR3 DNA: TGTGCCACCAGCATAGCGGGAGGTTCCTACAATGAGCAGTTCTTC. Together with reference TRBV15 and TRBJ2-1, the CDR3 gives the full variable domain: DAMVIQNPRYQVTQFGKPVTLSCSQTLNHNVMYWYQQKSSQAPKLLFHYYDKDFNNEADTPDNFQSRRPNTSFCFLDIRSPGLGDTAMYLCATSIAGGSYNEQFFGPGTRLTVL.

The chain links TRBV24-1 to TRBJ2-7; unclear D gene. The CDR3 is made up of 12 amino acids. V was shortened by 0 bases and J by 5 bases, with 4 bases between the two germline ends. Germline V gives CDR1 KGHDR, CDR2 SFDVKD. The CDR3 bases are TGTGCCACCAGTGATTTGCGGGACGAGCAGTACTTC. This encodes CATSDLRDEQYF.

The chain uses TRBV19 and TRBJ1-5; a possible D gene is TRBD1 (6 bases). This CDR3 has 15 residues. Trimming shortened V by 6 bases and J by 3 bases, and 15 bases separated the two germline ends. Germline lookup yields CDR1 LNHDA and CDR2 SQIVND (reference sequence). CDR3 protein: CASSPSGQFNQPQHF. Written as DNA, the CDR3 is TGTGCCAGTAGCCCCAGCGGACAGTTCAATCAGCCCCAGCATTTT.

The chain uses TRBV19 and TRBJ1-1; 10 positions match TRBD1. The CDR3 is 14 residues long. Germline CDR1 is LNHDA and CDR2 is SQIVND (reference sequence). V shed 7 bases, J shed 3 bases, and the junction held 5 bases outside the gene matches. The CDR3 DNA reads TGTGCCAGTAATCCGGGACAGGGGTACACTGAAGCTTTCTTT. Protein: CASNPGQGYTEAFF. The entire variable domain, with the rest obtained from reference TRBV19 and TRBJ1-1, is as follows: DGGITQSPKYLFRKEGQNVTLSCEQNLNHDAMYWYRQDPGQGLRLIYYSQIVNDFQKGDIAEGYSVSREKKESFPLTVTSAQKNPTAFYLCASNPGQGYTEAFFGQGTRLTVV.

A note on this clone: Distinct nucleotide sequences in the sample also encode this CDR3. The V gene is TRBV5-4, the J gene TRBJ2-2, with D uncertain. The CDR3 is 13 residues long. Between the trimmed V and J ends, which lost 0 bases and 5 bases, there was a span of 5 bases. Germline CDR1 is SGHNT and CDR2 is YYREEE (reference sequence). In DNA, the CDR3 is TGTGCCAGCAGCTTGGCCGGGACCGGGGAGCTGTTTTTT. It yields the protein CASSLAGTGELFF. Looking up the rest from reference TRBV5-4 and TRBJ2-2 gives the full variable domain: ETGVTQSPTHLIKTRGQQVTLRCSSQSGHNTVSWYQQALGQGPQFIFQYYREEENGRGNFPPRFSGLQFPNYSSELNVNALELDDSALYLCASSLAGTGELFFGEGSRLTVL.